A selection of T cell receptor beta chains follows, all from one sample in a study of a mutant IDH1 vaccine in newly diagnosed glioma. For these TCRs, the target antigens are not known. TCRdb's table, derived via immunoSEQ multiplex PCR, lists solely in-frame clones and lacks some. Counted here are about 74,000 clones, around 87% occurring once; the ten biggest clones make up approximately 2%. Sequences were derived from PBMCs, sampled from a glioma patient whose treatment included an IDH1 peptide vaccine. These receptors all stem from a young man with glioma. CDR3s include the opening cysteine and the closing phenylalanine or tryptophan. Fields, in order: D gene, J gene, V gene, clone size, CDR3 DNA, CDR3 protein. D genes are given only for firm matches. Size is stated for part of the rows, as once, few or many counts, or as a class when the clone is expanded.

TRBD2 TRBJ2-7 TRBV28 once TGTGCCAGCAGTTCACCGGGACTAGCGGGGGGGGTGTACGAGCAGTACTTC CASSSPGLAGGVYEQYF
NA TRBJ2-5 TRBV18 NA TGTGCCAGCTCACCACGGGGAGCACAAGAGACCCAGTACTTC CASSPRGAQETQYF
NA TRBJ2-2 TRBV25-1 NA TGTGCCACCAGAAGTCTAGCGCAGACCGGGGAGCTGTTTTTT CATRSLAQTGELFF
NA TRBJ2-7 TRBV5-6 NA TGTGCCAGCAGCTTGGCCGGGGGCCAGGGGATCTACGAGCAGTACTTC CASSLAGGQGIYEQYF
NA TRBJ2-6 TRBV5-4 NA TGTGCCAGCAGCTTGGACTCGGACGTCCTGACTTTC CASSLDSDVLTF
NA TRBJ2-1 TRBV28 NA TGTGCCAGCCGTCCGGGAAGTTCCTACAATGAGCAGTTCTTC CASRPGSSYNEQFF
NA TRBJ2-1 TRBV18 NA TGTGCCAGCTCCCCCGGACAAGGGTTAGGGAATGAGCAGTTCTTC CASSPGQGLGNEQFF
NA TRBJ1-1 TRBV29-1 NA TGCAGCGCGAGTCCCGGGTGGGGAATGAACACTGAAGCTTTCTTT CSASPGWGMNTEAFF
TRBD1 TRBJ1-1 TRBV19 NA TGTGCCAGTAGTAAAAAGGGGGCGCGGCCTGAAGCTTTCTTT CASSKKGARPEAFF
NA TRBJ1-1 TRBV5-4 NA TGTGCCAGCAGCCAGGGACGGGTACGTGGTGAAGCTTTCTTT CASSQGRVRGEAFF
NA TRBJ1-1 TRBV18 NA TGTGCCAGCTCACCGCTCTCAGCTCTCCGGGGCAGGGGCAGCACTGAAGCTTTCTTT CASSPLSALRGRGSTEAFF
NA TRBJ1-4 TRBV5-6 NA TGTGCCAGCAGCTTGGGGGGGCGGACTAATGAAAAACTGTTTTTT CASSLGGRTNEKLFF
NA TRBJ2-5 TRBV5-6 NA TGTGCCAGCAGCTTGGGTCGACCCGGAAAAGAGACCCAGTACTTC CASSLGRPGKETQYF
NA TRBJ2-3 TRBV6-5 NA TGTGCCAGCAGTCTCCGTGGGTTACGAACAGATACGCAGTATTTT CASSLRGLRTDTQYF
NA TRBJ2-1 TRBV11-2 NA TGTGCCAGCAGCTTCATCAATGTGGGCACCCATGAGCAGTTCTTC CASSFINVGTHEQFF
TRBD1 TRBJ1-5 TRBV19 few TGTGCCAGTAGTAAAGACAGGGGGTATCAGCCCCAGCATTTT CASSKDRGYQPQHF
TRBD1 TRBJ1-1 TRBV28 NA TGTGCCAGCAGTTTTGACAGGGGGTTCACTGAAGCTTTCTTT CASSFDRGFTEAFF
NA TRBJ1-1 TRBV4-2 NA TGTGCCAGCAGCCAAGCTTGGAGGGGCACTGAAGCTTTCTTT CASSQAWRGTEAFF
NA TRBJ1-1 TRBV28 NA TGTGCCAGCAGTTGGATGGGGGGAAGGAGGAACACTGAAGCTTTCTTT CASSWMGGRRNTEAFF
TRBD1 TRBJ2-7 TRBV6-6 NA TGTGCCAGCAGTTTACAGGGGGCGCGGATTAAGCAGTACTTC CASSLQGARIKQYF
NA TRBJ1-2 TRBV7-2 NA TGTGCCAGCAGCTCCCAAATACAGGGCTCCTATGGCTACACCTTC CASSSQIQGSYGYTF
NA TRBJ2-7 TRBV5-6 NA TGTGCCAGCAGCTCCCCCGAACGCGAGCAGTACTTC CASSSPEREQYF
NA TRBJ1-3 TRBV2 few TGTGCCTCATTGTGGGGCTCTGGAAACACCATATATTTT CASLWGSGNTIYF
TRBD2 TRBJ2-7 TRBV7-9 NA TGTGCCAGCAGCCGATCAGCGGGGGGAGTTGGCGAGCAGTACTTC CASSRSAGGVGEQYF
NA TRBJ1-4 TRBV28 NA TGTGCCAGCAGTTACCACGAGTGGGCTGAAAAACTGTTTTTT CASSYHEWAEKLFF
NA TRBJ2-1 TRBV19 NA TGTGCCAGTAGTATAGACTCGGTGAATGAGCAGTTCTTC CASSIDSVNEQFF
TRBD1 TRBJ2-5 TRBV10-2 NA TGCGCCAGCAGTGAATTAGACAGGGAGTGGGAGACCCAGTACTTC CASSELDREWETQYF
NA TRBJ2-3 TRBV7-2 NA TGTGCCAGCAGCCCACGACGGACACTAACCGCCACAGATACGCAGTATTTT CASSPRRTLTATDTQYF
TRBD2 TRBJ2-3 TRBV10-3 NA TGTGCCACCCTCGGACTAGCGGGACAAACAGATACGCAGTATTTT CATLGLAGQTDTQYF
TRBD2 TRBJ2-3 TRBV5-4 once TGTGCCAGCAGCTTGGGGCCTAGCGGCCTCACAGATACGCAGTATTTT CASSLGPSGLTDTQYF
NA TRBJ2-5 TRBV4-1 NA TGCGCCAGCAGCCAAGTAATTTCTTCGGGGCGGGGCGCAAATTTCCAAGAGACCCAGTACTTC CASSQVISSGRGANFQETQYF
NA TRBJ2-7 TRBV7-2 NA TGTGCCAGCAGCACGCGACTAACGGGAGTACCCTACGAGCAGTACTTC CASSTRLTGVPYEQYF
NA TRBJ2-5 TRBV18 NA TGTGCCAGCTCACCAATCAACACCCAAGAGACCCAGTACTTC CASSPINTQETQYF
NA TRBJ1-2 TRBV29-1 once TGCAGCGTTGAACTGGCAACAGGGTATGGCTACACCTTC CSVELATGYGYTF
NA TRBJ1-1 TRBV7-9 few TGTGCCAGCAGCTCAGGTACTGAAGCTTTCTTT CASSSGTEAFF
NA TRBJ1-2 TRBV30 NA TGTGCCTGGGGGTTAAGGACAGATAATGGCTACACCTTC CAWGLRTDNGYTF
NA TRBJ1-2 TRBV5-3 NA TGTGCCAGAAGCTTACCCAGGGATGACTATGGCTACACCTTC CARSLPRDDYGYTF
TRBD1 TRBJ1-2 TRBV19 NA TGTGCCAGTAGTCCCGGGACAGGGAATGGCTATGGCTACACCTTC CASSPGTGNGYGYTF
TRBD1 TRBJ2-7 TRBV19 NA TGTGCCAGTTCACCCGGGACAGGGAGCTCCTACGAGCAGTACTTC CASSPGTGSSYEQYF
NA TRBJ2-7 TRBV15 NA TGTGCCACCAGCACCAGGGCAACCAGCTCCTACGAGCAGTACTTC CATSTRATSSYEQYF
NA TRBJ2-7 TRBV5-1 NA TGCGCCAGCAGATACGGGGCCGCCCGGAGCTACGAGCAGTACTTC CASRYGAARSYEQYF
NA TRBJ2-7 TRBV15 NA TGTGCCACCAGCAGCGGGCTCTTGATCCGGGACACGGCCTACGAGCAGTACTTC CATSSGLLIRDTAYEQYF
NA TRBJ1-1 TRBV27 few TGTGCCAGCATTACTTACACTGAAGCTTTCTTT CASITYTEAFF
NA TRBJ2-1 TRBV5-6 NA TGTGCCAGCAGCTTGTTGGGACCTATCTCCTACAATGAGCAGTTCTTC CASSLLGPISYNEQFF
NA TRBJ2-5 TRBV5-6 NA NA CASSFGPGEETQYF